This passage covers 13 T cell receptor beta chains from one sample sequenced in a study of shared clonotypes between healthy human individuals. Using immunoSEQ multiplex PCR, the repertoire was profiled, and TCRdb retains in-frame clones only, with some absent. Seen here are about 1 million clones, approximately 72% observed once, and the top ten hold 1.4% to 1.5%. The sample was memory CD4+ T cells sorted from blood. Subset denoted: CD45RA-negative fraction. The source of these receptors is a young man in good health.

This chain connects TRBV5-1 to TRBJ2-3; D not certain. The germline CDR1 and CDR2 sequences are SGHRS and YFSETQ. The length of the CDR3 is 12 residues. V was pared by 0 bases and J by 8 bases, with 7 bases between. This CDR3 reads CASSLAEGTQYF. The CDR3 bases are TGCGCCAGCAGCTTGGCCGAAGGTACGCAGTATTTT.

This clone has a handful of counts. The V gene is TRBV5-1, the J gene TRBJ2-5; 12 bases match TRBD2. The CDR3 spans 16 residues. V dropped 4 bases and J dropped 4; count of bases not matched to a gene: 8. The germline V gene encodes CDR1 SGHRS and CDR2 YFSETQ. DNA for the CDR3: TGCGCCAGCAGCCTAGGGACTAGCGGGCGTTTAGAGACCCAGTACTTC. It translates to CASSLGTSGRLETQYF.

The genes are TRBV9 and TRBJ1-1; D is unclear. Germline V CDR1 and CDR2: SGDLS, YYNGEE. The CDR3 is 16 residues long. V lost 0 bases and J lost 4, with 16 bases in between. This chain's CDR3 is CASSVGLEAYSTEAFF. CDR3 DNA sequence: TGTGCCAGCAGCGTAGGGTTGGAGGCGTACTCCACTGAAGCTTTCTTT.

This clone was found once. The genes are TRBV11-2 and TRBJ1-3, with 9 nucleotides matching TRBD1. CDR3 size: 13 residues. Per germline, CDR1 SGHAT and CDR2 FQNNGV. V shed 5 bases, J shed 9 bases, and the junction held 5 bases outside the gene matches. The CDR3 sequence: CASSQQGAGTIYF. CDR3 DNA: TGTGCCAGCAGCCAACAGGGGGCCGGCACCATATATTTT.

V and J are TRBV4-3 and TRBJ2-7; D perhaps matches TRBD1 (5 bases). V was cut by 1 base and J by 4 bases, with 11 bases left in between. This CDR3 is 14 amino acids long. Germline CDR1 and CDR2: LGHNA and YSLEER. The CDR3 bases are TGCGCCAGCAGCCAAGCAGGTGGGGCGTACGAGCAGTACTTC. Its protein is CASSQAGGAYEQYF.

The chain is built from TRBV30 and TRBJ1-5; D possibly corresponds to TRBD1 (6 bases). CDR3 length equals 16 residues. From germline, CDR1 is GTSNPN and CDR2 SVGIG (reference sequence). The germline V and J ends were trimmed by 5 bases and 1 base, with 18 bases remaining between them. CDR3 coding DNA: TGTGCCTGGCGGGGGCCGGGCGAAGCGAGCAATCAGCCCCAGCATTTT. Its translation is CAWRGPGEASNQPQHF. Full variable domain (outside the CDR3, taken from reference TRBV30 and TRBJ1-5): SQTIHQWPATLVQPVGSPLSLECTVEGTSNPNLYWYRQAAGRGLQLLFYSVGIGQISSEVPQNLSASRPQDRQFILSSKKLLLSDSGFYLCAWRGPGEASNQPQHFGDGTRLSIL.

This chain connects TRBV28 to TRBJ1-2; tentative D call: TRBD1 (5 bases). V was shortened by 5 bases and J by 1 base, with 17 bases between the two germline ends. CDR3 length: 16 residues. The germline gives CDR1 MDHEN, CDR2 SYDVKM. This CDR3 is CASSTTGGRINYGYTF. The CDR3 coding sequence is TGTGCCAGCAGTACCACAGGAGGGCGCATTAACTATGGCTACACCTTC.

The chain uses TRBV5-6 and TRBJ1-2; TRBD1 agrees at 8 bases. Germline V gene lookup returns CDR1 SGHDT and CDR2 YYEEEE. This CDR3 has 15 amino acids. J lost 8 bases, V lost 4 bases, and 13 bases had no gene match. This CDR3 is CASSRGGRGQWGYTF. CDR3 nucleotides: TGTGCCAGCAGCCGAGGCGGCAGGGGGCAATGGGGCTACACCTTC.

CDR3 in amino acids: CASSLGPTPNSPLHF. The CDR3 nucleotides are TGTGCCAGCAGTTTGGGACCGACACCCAATTCACCCCTCCACTTT. The rearrangement joins TRBV28 to TRBJ1-6, with a tentative D call TRBD1 (5 bases). Germline loops: CDR1 MDHEN, CDR2 SYDVKM. The ends were cut back, 3 bases at V and 7 bases at J, with 13 bases in the middle. The CDR3 is made up of 15 amino acids.

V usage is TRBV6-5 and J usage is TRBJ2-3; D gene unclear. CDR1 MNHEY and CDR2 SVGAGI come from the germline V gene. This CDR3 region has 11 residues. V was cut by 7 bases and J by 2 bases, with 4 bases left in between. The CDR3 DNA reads TGTGCCAGCAAGCACACAGATACGCAGTATTTT. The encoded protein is CASKHTDTQYF.

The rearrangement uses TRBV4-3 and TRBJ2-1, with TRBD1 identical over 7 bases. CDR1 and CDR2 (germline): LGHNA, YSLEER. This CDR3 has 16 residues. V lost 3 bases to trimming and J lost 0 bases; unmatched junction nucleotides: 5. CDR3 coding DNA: TGCGCCAGCAGCCAGGGGACAGCGTTCTCCTACAATGAGCAGTTCTTC. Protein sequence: CASSQGTAFSYNEQFF.

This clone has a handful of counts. Here the CDR3 DNA reads TGCAGTGCTGACATCGCCGAAAAACTGTTTTTT. This gives the protein CSADIAEKLFF. The chain has TRBV20-1 and TRBJ1-4; D is undetermined. CDR3 length: 11 amino acids. Trimming pared 5 bases from V and 8 bases from J, leaving 9 bases between. CDR1 and CDR2 (germline): DFQATT, SNEGSKA (reference sequence).

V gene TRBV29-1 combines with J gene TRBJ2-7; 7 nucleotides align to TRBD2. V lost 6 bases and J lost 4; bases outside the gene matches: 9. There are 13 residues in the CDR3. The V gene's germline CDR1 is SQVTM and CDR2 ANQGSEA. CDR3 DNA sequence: TGCAGCGTCAGCGGGACCATTGTATACGAGCAGTACTTC. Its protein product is CSVSGTIVYEQYF.